The 13 T cell receptor beta chains listed next were all sequenced from one sample in a study of a mutant IDH1 vaccine in newly diagnosed glioma. Their target antigens are unknown. Time point of the sample: week 5, during vaccination. The study gave 300 ug of mutant IDH1 20-mer peptide per vaccine dose, with topical imiquimod. Clones were read by immunoSEQ multiplex PCR, and TCRdb kept only the in-frame ones, dropping some. This sample has 40,000 to 55,000 clones; just under 80% occur once, and the top ten carry around 4.9%. The sample in question was PBMCs, obtained from a glioma patient whose treatment included an IDH1 peptide vaccine. These receptors all stem from a middle-aged man with glioma.

V is TRBV15 and J is TRBJ2-1, with D perhaps matching TRBD2 (5 bases). Deletions cut 8 bases from V and 0 bases from J, with 14 bases between. The CDR3 sequence is 15 residues long. Germline V lookup: CDR1 LNHNV, CDR2 YYDKDF (reference sequence). The CDR3 sequence: CATQWEWDSYNEQFF. For the CDR3, the DNA is TGTGCCACCCAATGGGAGTGGGACTCCTACAATGAGCAGTTCTTC. Looking up the rest from reference TRBV15 and TRBJ2-1 gives the full variable domain: DAMVIQNPRYQVTQFGKPVTLSCSQTLNHNVMYWYQQKSSQAPKLLFHYYDKDFNNEADTPDNFQSRRPNTSFCFLDIRSPGLGDTAMYLCATQWEWDSYNEQFFGPGTRLTVL.

The genes are TRBV7-2 and TRBJ2-1, with TRBD1 matching over 10 bases. Germline V gives CDR1 SGHTA, CDR2 FQGNSA. V lost 5 bases and J lost 6; bases outside the gene matches: 4. The CDR3 contains 14 residues. The CDR3 region has the DNA TGTGCCAGCAGCATCTGGACAGGGGGCAATGAGCAGTTCTTC. Its protein product is CASSIWTGGNEQFF.

The chain combines TRBV13 with TRBJ2-7; TRBD2 might be the D (5 bases). The CDR3 is made up of 12 amino acids. Looked up from germline, CDR1 is PRHDT and CDR2 is FYEKMQ (reference sequence). Trimming took off 5 bases at V and 6 bases at J, with 11 bases between the two ends. CDR3: CASSLGEGEQYF. In DNA, the CDR3 is TGTGCCAGCAGCCTCGGTGAGGGCGAGCAGTACTTC.

V is TRBV7-8 and J is TRBJ1-2; D not certain. The V and J ends lost 1 base and 6 bases respectively, with 3 bases between them. The CDR3 covers 11 residues. CDR1 is SGHVS, CDR2 FQNEAQ, per germline. In DNA form, the CDR3 reads TGTGCCAGCAGCTTAGACGATGGCTACACCTTC. The encoded protein is CASSLDDGYTF.

The chain links TRBV4-3 to TRBJ1-3; no clear D. V lost 1 base and J lost 8, with 9 bases in between. This CDR3 comprises 13 residues. Germline values: CDR1 LGHNA, CDR2 YSLEER. The CDR3 coding sequence is TGCGCCAGCAGCCAAGGGCGGGGTGACACCATATATTTT. Protein: CASSQGRGDTIYF.

V usage is TRBV4-3 and J usage is TRBJ1-2; maybe TRBD1 (5 bases). The V end was cut by 1 base, the J end by 7 bases, with 16 bases between. In germline, CDR1 is LGHNA, CDR2 YSLEER. This CDR3 has 15 residues. CDR3: CASSQGVRVAGGYTF. The CDR3 nucleotides are TGCGCCAGCAGCCAAGGCGTCAGGGTAGCTGGTGGCTACACCTTC.

The chain couples TRBV19 to TRBJ1-2, with 7 bases that match TRBD1. The CDR3 has 14 amino acids. V was pared by 4 bases and J by 7 bases, with 9 bases of the junction left unmatched. Germline assignment: CDR1 LNHDA and CDR2 SQIVND (reference sequence). CDR3 protein: CASSTQTGSGGYTF. CDR3 nucleotides: TGTGCCAGTAGTACGCAGACAGGGAGTGGTGGCTACACCTTC.

V and J are TRBV14 and TRBJ1-1, with D unresolved. This CDR3 comprises 14 residues. Trimming pared 6 bases from V and 5 bases from J, leaving 16 bases between. Germline CDR1 and CDR2: SGHDN and FVKESK. DNA of the CDR3: TGTGCCAGCAGTCCCCGAGGGTTTTCGACTGAAGCTTTCTTT. This translates into CASSPRGFSTEAFF. Variable domain in full (rest from reference TRBV14 and TRBJ1-1): EAGVTQFPSHSVIEKGQTVTLRCDPISGHDNLYWYRRVMGKEIKFLLHFVKESKQDESGMPNNRFLAERTGGTYSTLKVQPAELEDSGVYFCASSPRGFSTEAFFGQGTRLTVV.

The V and J genes are TRBV30 and TRBJ1-5, with D unresolved. Germline V gene lookup returns CDR1 GTSNPN and CDR2 SVGIG (reference sequence). The CDR3 loop spans 13 amino acids. V was clipped by 1 base and J by 4 bases, with 8 bases between them. The CDR3 sequence is CAWSGGFNQPQHF. The CDR3, as DNA: TGTGCCTGGAGTGGGGGTTTTAATCAGCCCCAGCATTTT.

This sequence joins TRBV19 and TRBJ2-2; D is unresolved. Trimming took off 1 base at V and 6 bases at J, with 9 bases between the two ends. This CDR3 is 14 amino acids long. Germline assignment: CDR1 LNHDA and CDR2 SQIVND (reference sequence). This CDR3 reads CASSIASRSGELFF. The CDR3 DNA sequence: TGTGCCAGTAGTATAGCGTCTCGCTCCGGGGAGCTGTTTTTT.

This clone showed up just a few times. The V call is TRBV4-1, the J call TRBJ1-1, with TRBD1 matching 7 bases. The length of the CDR3 is 14 residues. Trimming removed 0 bases from V and 7 bases from J; junction bases left unmatched: 5. Germline-derived CDR1 and CDR2 are MGHRA and YSYEKL. The CDR3 DNA sequence: TGCGCCAGCAGCCAAGACTTCGGGACAGATGAAGCTTTCTTT. Translating it yields CASSQDFGTDEAFF.

This chain links TRBV19 with TRBJ1-3; weak D call: TRBD1 (6 bases). The CDR3 length is 13 residues. Germline V gene lookup returns CDR1 LNHDA and CDR2 SQIVND (reference sequence). The CDR3 nucleotides read TGTGCGGCGCGACAGGACAATGGAAACACCATATATTTT. Its translation is CAARQDNGNTIYF.

The V call is TRBV2, the J call TRBJ1-1, with D uncertain. V lost 8 bases and J lost 1, with 8 bases in between. The V gene's germline CDR1 is SNHLY and CDR2 FYNNEI. This CDR3 has 12 residues. In nucleotides, the CDR3 is TGTGCCAGCTCCACCACGAACACTGAAGCTTTCTTT. It specifies CASSTTNTEAFF.